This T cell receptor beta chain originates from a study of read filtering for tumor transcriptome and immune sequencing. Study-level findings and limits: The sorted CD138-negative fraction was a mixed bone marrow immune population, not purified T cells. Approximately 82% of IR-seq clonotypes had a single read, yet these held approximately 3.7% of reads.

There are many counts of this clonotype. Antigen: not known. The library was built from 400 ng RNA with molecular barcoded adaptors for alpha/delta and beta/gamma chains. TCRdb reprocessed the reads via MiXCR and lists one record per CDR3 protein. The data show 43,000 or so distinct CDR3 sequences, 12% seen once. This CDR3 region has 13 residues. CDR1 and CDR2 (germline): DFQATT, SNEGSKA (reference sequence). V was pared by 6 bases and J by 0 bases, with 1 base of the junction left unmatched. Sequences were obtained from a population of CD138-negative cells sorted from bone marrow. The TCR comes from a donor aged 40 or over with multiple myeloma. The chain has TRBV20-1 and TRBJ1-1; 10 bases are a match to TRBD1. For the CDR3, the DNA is TGCAGTGCGGACAGGGGGTTGAACACTGAAGCTTTCTTT. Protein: CSADRGLNTEAFF.